The rows below give T cell receptor beta chains drawn from one sample of a study of T cells in Graves' hyperthyroidism and ophthalmopathy. TCRdb passed the multiplex PCR reads through MiXCR, listing each CDR3 protein once. The table has about 130,000 distinct CDR3 sequences, roughly a fifth seen once; the top ten hold around 70%. The sequencing sample was made of blood. The origin of the receptors is a woman in her 50s with Graves' hyperthyroidism that later progressed to Graves' ophthalmopathy. Both conserved end residues are part of each CDR3. A D gene is named only where the DNA matches it firmly. Clone size, where shown, is once, few, many, or a class for clones that have expanded.

v_call	d_call	j_call	clone_size	cdr3_nt	cdr3_aa
TRBV3-1	.	TRBJ1-6	many	TGTGCCAGCAGCCCAAGGAGCGGCGCCTTCTCCTATAATTCACCCCTCCACTTT	CASSPRSGAFSYNSPLHF
TRBV20-1	.	TRBJ1-1	many	TGCAGTGCTAGTGTGCAGGGGACGATGAACACTGAAGCTTTCTTT	CSASVQGTMNTEAFF
TRBV5-1	TRBD2	TRBJ2-3	many	TGCGCCAGCAGCTTGGGGCTAGCGGGAGCTGCAGATACGCAGTATTTT	CASSLGLAGAADTQYF
TRBV6-1	.	TRBJ1-5	many	TGTGCCAGCAGTGAAGCGCAACAGCTAGGGCCCCAGCATTTT	CASSEAQQLGPQHF
TRBV5-1	.	TRBJ2-6	.	TGCGCCAGCACGCAGGCCAGTGGTGGGGCCAACGTCCTGACTTTC	CASTQASGGANVLTF
TRBV11-2	TRBD1	TRBJ2-7	many	TGTGCCAGCAGCTTTTGGACAGGGATCCACGAGCAGTACTTC	CASSFWTGIHEQYF
TRBV7-3	.	TRBJ1-2	once	TGTGCCAGCAGCCCAGTCTCTGCGGGACATCTTAACTATGGCTACACCTTC	CASSPVSAGHLNYGYTF
TRBV6-2/TRBV6-3	.	TRBJ2-7	.	TGTGCCAGCAGTGGTAGTTCCGAGCAGTACTTC	CASSGSSEQYF
TRBV20-1	TRBD2	TRBJ2-7	many	TGCAGTGCCCGAAGCGAGGTGGTTAGCGGGGGCTACGAGCAGTACTTC	CSARSEVVSGGYEQYF
TRBV4-1	TRBD1	TRBJ2-1	.	TGCGCCAGCAGCCAGACCGGGACAGGGGGCCCGAATGAGCAGTTCTTC	CASSQTGTGGPNEQFF
TRBV20-1	.	TRBJ2-7	many	TGCAGTGCCCGGAAGACTGGATTATACGAGCAGTACTTC	CSARKTGLYEQYF
TRBV20-1	.	TRBJ1-1	.	TGCAGTGCTAGAGATAGTACCGGGAACACTGAAGCTTTCTTT	CSARDSTGNTEAFF
TRBV2	TRBD2	TRBJ2-5	few	TGTGCCAGCAGAACTAGCGGGGGGGCCCGAGAGACCCAGTACTTC	CASRTSGGARETQYF
TRBV20-1	.	TRBJ1-1	.	TGCAGTGGACGGCCGGTCGAGCGGGGGCGCACTGAAGCTTTCTTT	CSGRPVERGRTEAFF
TRBV29-1	.	TRBJ2-1	few	TGCAGCGTTGAAGAGGTGCGGAATGAGCAGTTCTTC	CSVEEVRNEQFF
TRBV7-3	.	TRBJ2-7	few	TGTGCCAGTAGTTTAGGCGCGGGTTACGAGCAGTACTTC	CASSLGAGYEQYF
TRBV5-6	.	TRBJ2-7	many	TGTGCCAGCAGCTTGACAGGAGATGTGTCCTACGAGCAGTACTTC	CASSLTGDVSYEQYF
TRBV6-1	.	TRBJ2-7	many	TGTGCCAGCAGTTCGCCTACATTGAACTCCTACGAGCAGTACTTC	CASSSPTLNSYEQYF
TRBV25-1	.	TRBJ2-1	few	TGTGCCAGCAGTGATAGCGGGACAGGATACTACAATGAGCAGTTCTTC	CASSDSGTGYYNEQFF
TRBV27	.	TRBJ1-5	many	TGTGCCAGCAGATTCCGGACAGCCTCTCAGCCCCAGCATTTT	CASRFRTASQPQHF
TRBV12-3/TRBV12-4	TRBD1	TRBJ2-5	.	TGTGCCAGCAGCGGTACGGGACAGGTCCTTAAAGAGACCCAGTACTTC	CASSGTGQVLKETQYF
TRBV28	.	TRBJ1-1	few	TGTGCCAGCTTGGGGAACACTGAAGCTTTCTTT	CASLGNTEAFF
TRBV28	TRBD2	TRBJ2-2	.	TGTGCCATTAGCGGGAGGGCTACCGGGGAGCTGTTTTTT	CAISGRATGELFF
TRBV7-9	.	TRBJ1-3	.	TGTGCCAGCTCGACTGACAGGTTCTCTGGAAACACCATATATTTT	CASSTDRFSGNTIYF
TRBV12-3/TRBV12-4	.	TRBJ1-2	few	TGTGCCAGCAGTTTAGCGCGTAGGAGTGGGGACTATGGCTACACCTTC	CASSLARRSGDYGYTF
TRBV7-9	TRBD1	TRBJ1-2	few	TGTGCCAGCAGCATTCCGGGACAGGGGAACTATGGCTACACCTTC	CASSIPGQGNYGYTF
TRBV29-1	.	TRBJ1-5	.	TGCAGCGTCCGGGACATGCCCAATCAGCCCCAGCATTTT	CSVRDMPNQPQHF
TRBV2	TRBD1	TRBJ1-2	.	TGTGCCAGCAGTACAGGACAGGGTTGGGGCTACACCTTC	CASSTGQGWGYTF
TRBV5-1	.	TRBJ1-4	many	TGCGCCAGCAGCTTGACTTTGGGGGAAAAACTGTTTTTT	CASSLTLGEKLFF
TRBV20-1	.	TRBJ2-2	.	TGCAGTGCTAGACAGGGGGGAGTGACCGGGGAGCTGTTTTTT	CSARQGGVTGELFF
TRBV10-3	.	TRBJ2-3	many	TGTGCCATCAGTTACACCTCCGGGACAGATACGCAGTATTTT	CAISYTSGTDTQYF
TRBV12-3/TRBV12-4	TRBD1	TRBJ2-7	.	TGTGCCAGCAGTCCCCGGACAGGCTACGAGCAGTACTTC	CASSPRTGYEQYF
TRBV9	.	TRBJ2-7	.	TGTGCCAGGGGGGCGGGAGACGCCTACGAGCAGTACTTC	CARGAGDAYEQYF
TRBV5-1	.	TRBJ2-7	few	TGCGCCAGCAGCAAAGGGTGGCGGGACAGTACCGAGCAGTACTTC	CASSKGWRDSTEQYF
TRBV30	TRBD1	TRBJ1-6	many	TGTGCCTGGGACAGGGGAGGATCACCCCTCCACTTT	CAWDRGGSPLHF
TRBV4-2	.	TRBJ1-1	.	TGTGCCAGCAGCCAACTTAACAGCCTGGGGACTGAAGCTTTCTTT	CASSQLNSLGTEAFF
TRBV30	.	TRBJ1-2	.	TGTGCCTGCTTTTTTCAACGGGAAGGCTACACCTTC	CACFFQREGYTF
TRBV5-5	TRBD1	TRBJ1-4	few	TGTGCCAGCAGCTTGGTCGAAGGGGGCGCGTTAAAGGAAAAACTGTTTTTT	CASSLVEGGALKEKLFF
TRBV3-1	TRBD1	TRBJ1-2	many	TGTGCCAGCAGCCCGACCACAGGGGGCGCGAATGGCTACACCTTC	CASSPTTGGANGYTF
TRBV15	TRBD2	TRBJ2-3	many	TGTGCCACCAGCAGTGACGGACTAGCGGGATTCACAGATACGCAGTATTTT	CATSSDGLAGFTDTQYF